This TCR beta chain was recovered during a study of T cells in Graves' hyperthyroidism and ophthalmopathy (dated by TCRdb to about 2019). About the full investigation: Peripheral blood samples were taken at the time of initial diagnosis, prior to any treatment. According to the paper, TCR Vbeta CDR3 sequencing was carried out on over 130 peripheral blood samples, which came from under 50 ophthalmopathy, some 73 hyperthyroidism and approximately 17 progressor patients. Prospective prediction of ophthalmopathy was tested in an independent validation cohort consisting of some 18 hyperthyroidism patients and about 17 patients who later progressed to ophthalmopathy. After sampling, hyperthyroidism patients received methimazole starting at 30 mg daily, and ophthalmopathy patients received high-dose intravenous methylprednisolone. Thyroid tissue and blood T-cell repertoires from about six Graves' hyperthyroidism patients were also compared in the study. A discovery cohort of about a hundred patients, 43 with Graves' ophthalmopathy and 57 with stable Graves' hyperthyroidism, was used to find distinguishing TCR V-J signatures. For training and testing, the 80 to 100 patients in the discovery cohort were randomly divided in a 7:3 ratio. Here is what the overall study found, with its caveats: In cross-validation, a model built on a 13 V-J signature told ophthalmopathy apart from stable hyperthyroidism with roughly 87% sensitivity and roughly 81% specificity, and in testing the same model reached 80%/75%. No statistical method was used to fix the sample size in advance, and group allocation was not hidden from the investigators. Blood samples also contained most of the expanded thyroid clonotypes (frequency above 0.001), which suggests that blood repertoires may reflect thyroid immune responses. In validation, the model predicted progression to ophthalmopathy with approximately 71% sensitivity and 72% to 85% specificity, a median of around six months before onset.

Worth noting for this clonotype: This clone's antigen is unknown. Base qualities are not at hand, and no much larger clone is one base apart.

In the ophthalmopathy patients, disease was moderately to severely active, with a Clinical Activity Score of 3 or more, a NOSPECS grade of 4 or more, and a duration of less than 3 months. Exclusion was applied to patients with uncontrolled infections, other autoimmune diseases, pregnancy or lactation. Diagnoses were established on the basis of clinical symptoms, serum thyroxine and TRAb, thyroid ultrasound, and orbital computed tomography. Ficoll-Paque density gradient centrifugation was used to isolate PBMCs from approximately 10 ml of fresh peripheral blood. Trizol reagent was used to extract total RNA, and RNA quality was then checked on an Agilent 2100 Bioanalyzer. The CDR3 numbers 16 residues from cysteine through phenylalanine. Only CDR3 DNA is held: 48 bases, read in frame from base 1. Taken from the germline V gene, the CDR1 and CDR2 loops are MDHEN and SYDVKM. The V end loses 4 bases and the J end loses 1 base, and a stretch of 14 bases separates them.

The TCR beta CDR3 regions were amplified from the RNA transcripts. The first round of RT-PCR for the TCR CDR3 was performed with the HTBI primer set and the Qiagen OneStep RT-PCR kit. A second multiplex PCR round built the libraries, followed by size selection and purification. Paired-end sequencing of the libraries was performed with 100 bp reads on an Illumina HiSeq2000. Processing in the source paper ran as follows. SOAPnuke was used to process the raw data, removing reads that contained adapters or uncalled bases, had a mean Phred below 15, or lacked an exact match to the constant primer or identifier. COPE v1.2.5 was used to merge high-quality paired reads, and clonotypes were defined as unique nucleotide sequences. MiTCR v1.1 was used to align clonotypes to the IMGT TRBV, TRBD and TRBJ reference segments. The analysis was restricted to V-J combinations with a frequency above 0.0001, which together covered 98% to 99.2% of the repertoires. A TCS score was defined as the ratio between F50 (clonal expansion) and ExV (chaos), using BLOSUM62-based TCRdist between CDR3 peptides within each V-J. Welch's t-statistics and random forest reduced 500 to 550 V-J features to 10 to 15, which were used in a naive Bayes classifier (R e1071). Thyroid-blood repertoire similarity was quantified with the Morisita-Horn index. Using fastp trimming at Q25 and MiXCR clonotype assembly, TCRdb reanalyzed the public sequencing data and kept in-frame beta chains. Each CDR3 protein gets just one entry, which takes the most common genes and DNA from the rows behind it. The V and J calls shown here were made by TCRdb, not taken from the authors' results. A total of around 610,000 distinct CDR3 sequences appear in this sample, under 15% of them only once. The biggest ten clones account for about 4% of the sample.

The chain joins TRBV28 to TRBJ2-4; the D gene could be either TRBD1 or TRBD2, each agreeing at 6 bases. The source material was blood. This TCR derives from a woman in her thirties or forties with Graves' ophthalmopathy. The CDR3 in this case is CASSSAGAGAKNIQYF. The nucleotide sequence is TGTGCCAGCAGTTCTGCAGGGGCGGGGGCCAAAAACATTCAGTACTTC. With the portions outside the CDR3 filled from the reference TRBV28 and TRBJ2-4 genes, the complete variable region becomes DVKVTQSSRYLVKRTGEKVFLECVQDMDHENMFWYRQDPGLGLRLIYFSYDVKMKEKGDIPEGYSVSREKKERFSLILESASTNQTSMYLCASSSAGAGAKNIQYFGAGTRLSVL.